Following are 3 T cell receptor beta chains from one sample sequenced in a study of beta chain features in type 1 diabetes. cDNA synthesis used the whole RNA isolate, giving expressed TCRB sequences. Here immunoSEQ multiplex PCR was the method, and the copy in TCRdb shows in-frame clones only, minus some. The sample comprises about 60,000 clones, approximately 59% of which are singletons, and roughly 2% rests with the top ten. The sequenced material came from Tregs from blood. These receptors were obtained from a woman in her late teens or twenties in good health.

The count of this clone is one. CDR3 amino acids: CASSSMGGGSPLHF. The DNA of the CDR3 is TGTGCCAGCAGCTCGATGGGGGGGGGCTCACCCCTCCACTTT. This rearrangement joins TRBV7-2 to TRBJ1-6; tentatively, D is TRBD1 (6 bases). The V gene lost 4 bases and the J gene lost 10 bases, with 14 bases spanning the gap. Looked up from germline, CDR1 is SGHTA and CDR2 is FQGNSA. The CDR3 totals 14 residues.

The J gene is TRBJ2-1, the V gene TRBV4-3; 9 bases map to TRBD2. CDR3 length equals 15 residues. Germline-derived CDR1 and CDR2 are LGHNA and YSLEER. With 1 base clipped from V and 9 bases from J, the junction kept 7 bases outside the gene matches. The CDR3 nucleotides read TGCGCCAGCAGCCAAGCCGGCGGGGGGGCGGGTGAGCAGTTCTTC. Protein product: CASSQAGGGAGEQFF.

This chain links TRBV7-9 with TRBJ2-7, with D tentatively TRBD2 (5 bases). CDR1 is SEHNR, CDR2 FQNEAQ, per germline (reference sequence). The CDR3 consists of 13 residues. V was cut by 5 bases and J by 3 bases, with 11 bases left in between. CDR3: CASSRGPLYEQYF. The CDR3 DNA reads as TGTGCCAGCAGCCGCGGGCCACTCTACGAGCAGTACTTC.